Listed here are 23 T cell receptor beta chains from one sample, sequenced in a study of blood T cell repertoires in COVID-19. Data came from immunoSEQ multiplex PCR; TCRdb stores just in-frame clones and leaves some out. The repertoire includes around 19,000 clones, under 95% of them detected once, and 3.5% to 4.5% sits in the top ten. The source material was peripheral blood. The source is a human donor in a cohort sampled during active COVID-19.

The V gene is TRBV29-1, the J gene TRBJ2-5, with a weak D call TRBD2 (5 bases). The CDR3 contains 12 residues. V was shortened by 3 bases and J by 5 bases, with 10 bases between the two germline ends. From germline, CDR1 is SQVTM and CDR2 ANQGSEA. This chain's CDR3 is CSVDWRGETQYF. CDR3 nucleotides: TGCAGCGTTGATTGGAGAGGGGAGACCCAGTACTTC.

The chain recombines TRBV6-4 with TRBJ2-7; 9 bases are shared with TRBD2. V lost 2 bases to trimming and J lost 3 bases; unmatched junction nucleotides: 8. Germline V gives CDR1 MRHNA, CDR2 SNTAGT. The CDR3 contains 16 residues. For the CDR3, the DNA is TGTGCCAGCAGTGACCCTGGGGGGACTAGCTGCTACGAGCAGTACGTC. This sequence encodes CASSDPGGTSCYEQYV.

The rearrangement joins TRBV1 to TRBJ2-7; whether TRBD2, the table's D call, matches the DNA was not checked. TRBV1 is tagged as a pseudogene. The CDR3 runs to 13 residues. The CDR3 region is CTSSQESSYEQYV. Written as DNA, the CDR3 is TGCACCAGCAGCCAAGAGTCTTCCTACGAGCAGTACGTC.

V usage is TRBV18 and J usage is TRBJ1-1; 8 nucleotides match TRBD1. CDR1 and CDR2 from the germline V gene are KGHSH and LQKENI. The CDR3 has 15 residues. The ends lost 5 bases at V and 6 bases at J; junction bases unmatched: 11. The CDR3 DNA sequence: TGTGCCAGCTCAAGAGGACAGGGTTTCATCGCTGAAGCTTTCTTT. As protein: CASSRGQGFIAEAFF.

The chain is built from TRBV10-3 and TRBJ1-3; D gene ambiguous. The CDR3 has 13 residues. V shed 8 bases and J shed 0 bases, with 8 bases lying between them. Germline CDR1 and CDR2: ENHRY and SYGVKD. The CDR3 sequence is CAIRAPSGNTIYF. CDR3 in DNA: TGTGCCATCCGAGCCCCCTCTGGAAACACCATATATTTT.

The V gene is TRBV7-2, the J gene TRBJ2-3, with TRBD2 matching over 7 bases. The length of the CDR3 is 15 residues. Losses at the gene ends were 2 bases for V and 3 bases for J; bases not matched to a gene: 5. CDR1 is SGHTA, CDR2 FQGNSA, per germline. This CDR3 is CASSLWGGRTDTQYF. DNA of the CDR3: TGTGCCAGCAGCTTATGGGGCGGGAGAACAGATACGCAGTATTTT.

V gene TRBV2 combines with J gene TRBJ2-7, with a tentative D call TRBD2 (6 bases). This CDR3 spans 14 amino acids. Germline V gene data show CDR1 as SNHLY and CDR2 as FYNNEI. With 4 bases removed from V and 0 bases from J, the gap between germline ends came to 10 bases. The CDR3 coding sequence is TGTGCCAGCAGTGGGGGGGACGTCTCCTACGAGCAGTACTTC. Residues: CASSGGDVSYEQYF.

V and J are TRBV6-2 or TRBV6-3 and TRBJ1-1, with 7 nucleotides matching TRBD1. The CDR3 has 17 residues. J was trimmed by 7 bases and V by 2 bases; bases with no gene match: 16. The germline V gene encodes CDR1 MNHEY and CDR2 SVGEGT. CDR3 nucleotides: TGTGCCAGCAGTTACCCCATGAATCCAGGGGGAAAGGGTGAAGCTTTCTTT. Translated: CASSYPMNPGGKGEAFF.

This chain joins TRBV7-8 and TRBJ2-2; 11 bases are shared with TRBD1. The CDR3 contains 16 residues. Germline V lookup: CDR1 SGHVS, CDR2 FQNEAQ. Trimming cost V 4 bases and J 5 bases; bases outside gene matches: 6. CDR3 coding DNA: TGTGCCAGCAGCTCAAGGACAGGGGGCTTTACCGGGGAGCTGTTTTTT. Protein sequence: CASSSRTGGFTGELFF.

The J gene is TRBJ1-6, the V gene TRBV7-3; D remains unclear. This CDR3 spans 14 amino acids. Trimming stripped 3 bases from V and 8 bases from J, with 11 bases between. Germline V gene data show CDR1 as SGHTA and CDR2 as FQGTGA. CDR3 in amino acids: CASSLGLAYSPLHF. For the CDR3, the DNA is TGTGCCAGCAGCTTGGGCCTGGCCTATTCACCCCTCCACTTT.

This chain joins TRBV5-4 and TRBJ2-1; 8 bases map to TRBD1. CDR3 size: 14 residues. V lost 2 bases, J lost 9 bases, and 7 bases stayed unmatched. Per the germline V gene, CDR1 is SGHNT and CDR2 is YYREEE (reference sequence). For the CDR3, the DNA is TGTGCCAGCAGCTTACGGCAGGGGGCAGGTGAGCAGTTCTTC. Its protein product is CASSLRQGAGEQFF.

V is TRBV25-1 and J is TRBJ2-7; 7 bases agree with TRBD2. Germline CDR1 is MGHDK and CDR2 is SYGVNS. The CDR3 is 16 residues long. The V segment lost 3 bases and the J segment 0 bases; nucleotides outside the gene matches: 8. The CDR3 loop is CASSDSICGSSYEQYV. The DNA of the CDR3 is TGTGCCAGCAGTGATTCTATTTGCGGGAGCTCCTACGAGCAGTACGTC.

This sequence joins TRBV10-3 and TRBJ2-7; D perhaps matches TRBD2 (6 bases). Looked up from germline, CDR1 is ENHRY and CDR2 is SYGVKD. The CDR3 covers 13 residues. Trimming pared 7 bases from V and 5 bases from J, leaving 15 bases between. The CDR3 DNA sequence: TGTGCCATCAAGGAGGGGCCGGGAAACGAGCAGTACTTC. It encodes CAIKEGPGNEQYF.

This chain connects TRBV5-8 to TRBJ2-4; no clear D. Germline V gene data show CDR1 as SGHTS and CDR2 as YDEGEE. This CDR3 has 11 residues. Between the trimmed V and J ends, which lost 9 bases and 0 bases, there was a span of 4 bases. CDR3 sequence (DNA): TGTGCCACCCTAGCCAAAAACATTCAGTACTTC. Its translation is CATLAKNIQYF.

The V gene is TRBV7-8, the J gene TRBJ2-1, with 10 bases identical to TRBD1. CDR3 length equals 17 residues. V dropped 5 bases and J dropped 7; count of bases not matched to a gene: 14. Germline CDR1 and CDR2: SGHVS and FQNEAQ. The CDR3 spells CASSPALRDRGPNEQFF. CDR3 bases: TGTGCCAGCAGCCCTGCCTTGAGGGACAGGGGTCCAAATGAGCAGTTCTTC. Combining the CDR3 with reference TRBV7-8 and TRBJ2-1 gives the whole variable domain GAGVSQSPRYKVAKRGQDVALRCDPISGHVSLFWYQQALGQGPEFLTYFQNEAQLDKSGLPSDRFFAERPEGSVSTLKIQRTQQEDSAVYLCASSPALRDRGPNEQFFGPGTRLTVL.

The chain employs TRBV11-2 and TRBJ2-1; 8 positions match TRBD1. This CDR3 has 13 amino acids. The germline CDR1 and CDR2 sequences are SGHAT and FQNNGV. Losses at the gene ends were 4 bases for V and 8 bases for J; bases not matched to a gene: 4. CDR3 protein: CASSSDRAYEQFF. DNA for the CDR3: TGTGCCAGCAGCTCGGACAGGGCCTATGAGCAGTTCTTC.

The genes are TRBV7-2 and TRBJ2-5; 13 bases are shared with TRBD2. The CDR3 runs 17 residues. J was trimmed by 6 bases and V by 0 bases; bases with no gene match: 7. The germline V gene encodes CDR1 SGHTA and CDR2 FQGNSA. CDR3 loop: CASSLARTSGSRQTQYF. The DNA of the CDR3 is TGTGCCAGCAGCTTAGCGAGGACTAGCGGGAGTAGGCAGACCCAGTACTTC.

J is TRBJ2-5 and V is TRBV24-1; TRBD2 matches 8 bases. The germline gives CDR1 KGHDR, CDR2 SFDVKD. Trimming took 4 bases from V and 4 from J; bases not matched to a gene: 10. The CDR3 extends over 16 amino acids. The CDR3 sequence: CATSEGSGIFRETQYF. The CDR3 DNA is TGTGCCACCAGTGAGGGTAGCGGGATCTTTCGAGAGACCCAGTACTTC.

This chain uses TRBV7-3 with TRBJ2-1, with 10 bases fitting TRBD1. CDR1 and CDR2 from the germline V gene are SGHTA and FQGTGA. The CDR3 runs to 14 residues. J gave up 5 bases and V 5 bases, and 3 bases lay outside the gene matches. CDR3 nucleotide sequence: TGTGCCAGCAGCCGGGACAGGGGTGACAATGAGCAGTTCTTC. Its translation: CASSRDRGDNEQFF.

This rearrangement joins TRBV5-1 to TRBJ1-2; D gene unclear. Germline V gives CDR1 SGHRS, CDR2 YFSETQ. Trimming removed 0 bases from V and 3 bases from J, with 6 bases in between. The CDR3 consists of 13 residues. The CDR3: CASSLVGDYGYTF. The DNA of the CDR3 is TGCGCCAGCAGCTTGGTCGGGGACTATGGCTACACCTTC.

J is TRBJ1-4 and V is TRBV19; D is unclear. The CDR3 has 11 residues. Germline CDR1 is LNHDA and CDR2 is SQIVND (reference sequence). V lost 7 bases and J 8 bases, leaving 8 bases between the germline ends. The CDR3 coding sequence is TGTGCCAGTACCCTCGTAGAAAAACTGTTTTTT. This encodes CASTLVEKLFF. Variable domain in full (rest from reference TRBV19 and TRBJ1-4): DGGITQSPKYLFRKEGQNVTLSCEQNLNHDAMYWYRQDPGQGLRLIYYSQIVNDFQKGDIAEGYSVSREKKESFPLTVTSAQKNPTAFYLCASTLVEKLFFGSGTQLSVL.

The chain uses TRBV7-9 and TRBJ2-3; 14 nucleotides match TRBD2. Germline V gene sequence: CDR1 SEHNR, CDR2 FQNEAQ (reference sequence). The length of the CDR3 is 19 residues. V trimming: 0 bases; J trimming: 4 bases; junction bases outside the gene matches: 9. CDR3 amino acids: CASSLAGSGLAGVADTQYF. The CDR3 DNA is TGTGCCAGCAGCTTAGCGGGTTCGGGACTAGCGGGAGTGGCAGATACGCAGTATTTT.

The gene calls are TRBV6-2 or TRBV6-3 and TRBJ1-4, with D tentatively TRBD1 (5 bases). CDR3 length equals 16 residues. Germline CDR1 and CDR2: MNHEY and SVGEGT. V dropped 0 bases and J dropped 5 bases, with 13 bases sitting between them. The CDR3 loop is CASSYSTTAGNEKLFF. For the CDR3, the DNA is TGTGCCAGCAGTTACTCGACCACGGCAGGGAATGAAAAACTGTTTTTT.